This is a list of T cell receptor beta chains from one sample in a study of blood T cell repertoires in COVID-19. Repertoires were generated with immunoSEQ multiplex PCR, while TCRdb's copy carries only in-frame clones and drops some. The sample lists some 150,000 clones, more than 75% occurring once. Sequenced input: peripheral blood. The origin of the receptors is a man aged 50-59 years with active COVID-19. Both conserved end residues are part of each CDR3.

CDR3: CATSDTGRTSNTGELFF; V: TRBV24-1
CDR3: CASSAGTGGRHQPQHF; V: TRBV7-8
CDR3: CASSGGAGDTEAFF; V: TRBV18
CDR3: CASSVYGGSTGELFF; V: TRBV11-3
CDR3: CASSTGGLGQETQYF; V: TRBV6-5
CDR3: CASSLGHPNQPQHF; V: TRBV27
CDR3: CASSAEGRGNTEAFF; V: TRBV9
CDR3: CASSLPITEFQETQYF; V: TRBV7-9
CDR3: CASRFWQDNQPQHF; V: TRBV19
CDR3: CASSFERGNSPLHF; V: TRBV7-3
CDR3: CASGPSSYNEQFF; V: TRBV12-5
CDR3: CASSQKGYEQYF; V: TRBV3-1/TRBV3-2
CDR3: CASSTRTGPLSYEQYF; V: TRBV4-1
CDR3: CASSPRGDTGELFF; V: TRBV18
CDR3: CASSDLGREYTEAFF; V: TRBV19
CDR3: CASSRLAGKETQYF; V: TRBV27
CDR3: CASRGETGRGNTIYF; V: TRBV2
CDR3: CASSFLGSRLGYTF; V: TRBV7-9
CDR3: CASSLSSIGEQYF; V: TRBV5-4
CDR3: CASGQSLTGELFF; V: TRBV5-1
CDR3: CASSPRPGGQETQYF; V: TRBV5-1
CDR3: CASTRDSNSPLHF; V: TRBV25-1
CDR3: CTSSQDHPTTSGHYNEQFF; V: TRBV1
CDR3: CASSDRGRDYTF; V: TRBV5-4
CDR3: CASSLGGTNEKLFF; V: TRBV5-4
CDR3: CASSSLLGQADSGNTIYF; V: TRBV5-6
CDR3: CASSWGEGGELFF; V: TRBV27
CDR3: CASSDFAGLTDTQYF; V: TRBV6-1
CDR3: CAWSTSGGSYEQYF; V: TRBV30
CDR3: CASRDRGSYNEQFF; V: TRBV14
CDR3: CASSNFGQGEDRANEQFF; V: TRBV21-1
CDR3: CASSSSGGSNQPQHF; V: TRBV27
CDR3: CASSRGGQASYGYTF; V: TRBV6-5
CDR3: CASGTSSGNTIYF; V: TRBV12-5
CDR3: CASSLRTSGGYEQFF; V: TRBV5-4
CDR3: CAWSEGTGGINEQFF; V: TRBV30
CDR3: CASRTGLFSNQPQHF; V: TRBV2
CDR3: CASSSPRGREGTQYF; V: TRBV11-2
CDR3: CASTLQGADYEQYF; V: TRBV5-1
CDR3: CASSFGQGASETQYF; V: TRBV5-1
CDR3: CASSLGTGGLNEKLFF; V: TRBV7-2
CDR3: CSVAPRVGGYGYTF; V: TRBV29-1
CDR3: CATRPTGGFNSPLHF; V: TRBV6-5
CDR3: CASSTRRGNEQFF; V: TRBV9
CDR3: CASSSRGTGGVQNIQYF; V: TRBV3-1/TRBV3-2
CDR3: CASRKTGTENTEAFF; V: TRBV2
CDR3: CASSLDTVLRRGGYTF; V: TRBV7-9
CDR3: CASSIVSLTGEQFF; V: TRBV19
CDR3: CASSLERNTEAFF; V: TRBV11-1
CDR3: CASSLFAPGQKLYSNQPQHF; V: TRBV27
CDR3: CASSNRDRATDTQYF; V: TRBV10-2
CDR3: CASSPQLPRRESLHF; V: TRBV27